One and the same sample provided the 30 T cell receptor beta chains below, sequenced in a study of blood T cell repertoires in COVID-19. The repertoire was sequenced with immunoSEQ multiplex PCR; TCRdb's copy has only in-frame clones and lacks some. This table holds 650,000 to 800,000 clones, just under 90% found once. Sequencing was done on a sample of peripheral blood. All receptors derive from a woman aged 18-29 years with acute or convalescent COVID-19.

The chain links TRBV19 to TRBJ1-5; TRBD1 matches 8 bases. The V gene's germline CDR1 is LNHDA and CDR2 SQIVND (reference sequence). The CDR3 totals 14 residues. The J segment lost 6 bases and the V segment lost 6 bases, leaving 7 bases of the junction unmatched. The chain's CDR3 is CASSDRGIVQPQHF. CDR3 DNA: TGTGCCAGTAGCGACAGGGGAATCGTTCAGCCCCAGCATTTT.

In DNA, the CDR3 is TGTGCCAGCAGTACAAGCGAATACTACAATGAGCAGTTCTTC. Amino acids: CASSTSEYYNEQFF. V gene TRBV7-9 combines with J gene TRBJ2-1; D is unresolved. V was clipped by 6 bases and J by 3 bases, with 12 bases between them. Germline lookup yields CDR1 SEHNR and CDR2 FQNEAQ (reference sequence). CDR3 length: 14 residues.

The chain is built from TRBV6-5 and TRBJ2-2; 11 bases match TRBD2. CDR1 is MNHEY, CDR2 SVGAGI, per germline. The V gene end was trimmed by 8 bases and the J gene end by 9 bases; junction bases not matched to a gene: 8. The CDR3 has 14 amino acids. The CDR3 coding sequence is TGTGCCAGCGGGGCTAGCGGGGGGTCCCGGGAGCTGTTTTTT. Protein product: CASGASGGSRELFF.

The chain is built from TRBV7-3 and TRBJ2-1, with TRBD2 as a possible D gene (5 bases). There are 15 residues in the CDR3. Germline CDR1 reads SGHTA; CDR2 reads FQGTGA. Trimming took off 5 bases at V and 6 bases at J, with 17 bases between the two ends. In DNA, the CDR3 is TGTGCCAGCAGCCTACTTGCGGGTTCCCCCAATGAGCAGTTCTTC. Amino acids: CASSLLAGSPNEQFF.

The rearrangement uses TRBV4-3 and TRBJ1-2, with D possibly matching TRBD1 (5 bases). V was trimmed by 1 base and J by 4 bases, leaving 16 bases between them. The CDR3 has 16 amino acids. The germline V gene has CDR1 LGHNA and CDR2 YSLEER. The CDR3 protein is CASSQAAQTGTYGYTF. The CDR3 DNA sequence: TGCGCCAGCAGCCAAGCAGCACAAACAGGCACCTATGGCTACACCTTC.

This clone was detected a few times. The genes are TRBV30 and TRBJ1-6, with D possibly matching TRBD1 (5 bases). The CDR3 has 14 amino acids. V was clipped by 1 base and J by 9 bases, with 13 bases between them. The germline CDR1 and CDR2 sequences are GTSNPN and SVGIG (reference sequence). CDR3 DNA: TGTGCCTGGAGTGGTCAGGGAGGGGTTTCACCCCTCCACTTT. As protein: CAWSGQGGVSPLHF.

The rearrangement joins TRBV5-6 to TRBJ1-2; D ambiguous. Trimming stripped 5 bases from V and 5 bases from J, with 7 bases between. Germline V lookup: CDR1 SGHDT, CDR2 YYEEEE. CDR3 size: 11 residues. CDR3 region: CASRAGYGYTF. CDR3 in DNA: TGTGCCAGCAGGGCCGGGTATGGCTACACCTTC.

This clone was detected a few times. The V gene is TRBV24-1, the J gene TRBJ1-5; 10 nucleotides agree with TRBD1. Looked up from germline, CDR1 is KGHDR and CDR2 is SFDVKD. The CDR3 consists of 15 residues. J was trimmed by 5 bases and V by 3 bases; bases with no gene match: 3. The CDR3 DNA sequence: TGTGCCACCAGTGATAATGACAGGGGGCATCAGCCCCAGCATTTT. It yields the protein CATSDNDRGHQPQHF.

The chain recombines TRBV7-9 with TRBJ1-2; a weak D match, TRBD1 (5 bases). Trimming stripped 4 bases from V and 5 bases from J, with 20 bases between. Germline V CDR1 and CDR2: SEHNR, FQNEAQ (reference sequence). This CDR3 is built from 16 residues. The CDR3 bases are TGTGCCAGCAGCTCACTCAGACAGTCGAATGGTTATGGCTACACCTTC. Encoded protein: CASSSLRQSNGYGYTF.

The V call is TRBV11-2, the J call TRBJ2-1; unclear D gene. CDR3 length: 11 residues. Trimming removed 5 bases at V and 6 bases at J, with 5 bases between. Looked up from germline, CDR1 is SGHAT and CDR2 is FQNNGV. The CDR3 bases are TGTGCCAGCAGCCCCGGCAATGAGCAGTTCTTC. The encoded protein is CASSPGNEQFF.

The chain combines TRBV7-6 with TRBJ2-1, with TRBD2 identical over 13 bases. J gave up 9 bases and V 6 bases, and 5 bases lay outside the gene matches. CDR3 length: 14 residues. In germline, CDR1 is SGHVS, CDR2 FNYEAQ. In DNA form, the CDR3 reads TGTGCCAGCAGACTAGCGGGGGGGCCTAGTGAGCAGTTCTTC. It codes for CASRLAGGPSEQFF. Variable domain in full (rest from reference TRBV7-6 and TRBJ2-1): GAGVSQSPRYKVTKRGQDVALRCDPISGHVSLYWYRQALGQGPEFLTYFNYEAQQDKSGLPNDRFSAERPEGSISTLTIQRTEQRDSAMYRCASRLAGGPSEQFFGPGTRLTVL.

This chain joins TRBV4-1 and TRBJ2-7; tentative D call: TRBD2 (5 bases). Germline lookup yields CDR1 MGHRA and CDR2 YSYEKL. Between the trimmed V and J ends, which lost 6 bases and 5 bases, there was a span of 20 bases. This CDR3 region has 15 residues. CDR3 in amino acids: CASSHPLRGVDEQYF. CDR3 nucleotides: TGCGCCAGCAGTCATCCTCTACGGGGAGTTGACGAGCAGTACTTC.

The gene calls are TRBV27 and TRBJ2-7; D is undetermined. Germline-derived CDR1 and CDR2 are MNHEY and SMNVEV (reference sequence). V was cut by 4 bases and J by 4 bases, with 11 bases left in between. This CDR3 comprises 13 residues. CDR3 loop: CASSSRVFYEQYF. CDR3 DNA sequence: TGTGCCAGCAGTTCCCGGGTCTTTTACGAGCAGTACTTC.

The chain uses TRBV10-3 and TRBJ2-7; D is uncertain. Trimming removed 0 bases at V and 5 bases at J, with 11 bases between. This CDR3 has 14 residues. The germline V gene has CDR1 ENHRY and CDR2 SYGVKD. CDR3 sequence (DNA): TGTGCCATCAGTGAGTCGGGCCAAAGAGACGAGCAGTACTTC. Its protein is CAISESGQRDEQYF.

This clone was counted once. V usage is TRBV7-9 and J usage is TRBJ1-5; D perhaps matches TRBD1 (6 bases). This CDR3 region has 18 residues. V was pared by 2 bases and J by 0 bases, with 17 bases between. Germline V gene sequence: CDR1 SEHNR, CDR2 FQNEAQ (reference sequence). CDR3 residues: CASSLPLRGALSNQPQHF. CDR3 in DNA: TGTGCCAGCAGCTTACCTTTGCGGGGGGCTCTTAGCAATCAGCCCCAGCATTTT.

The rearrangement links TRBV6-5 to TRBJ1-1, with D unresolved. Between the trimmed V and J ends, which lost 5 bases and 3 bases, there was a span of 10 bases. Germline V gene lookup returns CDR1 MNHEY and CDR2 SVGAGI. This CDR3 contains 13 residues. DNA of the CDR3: TGTGCCAGCAGTCCGCGGCTTGACACTGAAGCTTTCTTT. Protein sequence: CASSPRLDTEAFF.

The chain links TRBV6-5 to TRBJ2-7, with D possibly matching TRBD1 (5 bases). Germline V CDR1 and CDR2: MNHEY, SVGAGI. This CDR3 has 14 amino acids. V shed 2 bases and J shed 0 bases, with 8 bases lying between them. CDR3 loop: CASSYGAYSYEQYF. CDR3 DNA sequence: TGTGCCAGCAGTTACGGGGCTTACTCCTACGAGCAGTACTTC.

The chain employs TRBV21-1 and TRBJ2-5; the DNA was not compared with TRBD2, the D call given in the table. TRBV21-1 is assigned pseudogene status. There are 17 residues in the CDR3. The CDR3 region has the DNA TGTGCCAGCAGCAAAGACCTGCCGAGCGGGGAACAAGAGACCCAGTACTTC. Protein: CASSKDLPSGEQETQYF.

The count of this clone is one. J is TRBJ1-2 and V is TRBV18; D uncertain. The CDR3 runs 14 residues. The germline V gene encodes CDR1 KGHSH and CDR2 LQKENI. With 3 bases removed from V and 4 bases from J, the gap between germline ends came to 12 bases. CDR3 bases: TGTGCCAGCTCACCGTCTAACAGCCGCTATGGCTACACCTTC. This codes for CASSPSNSRYGYTF.

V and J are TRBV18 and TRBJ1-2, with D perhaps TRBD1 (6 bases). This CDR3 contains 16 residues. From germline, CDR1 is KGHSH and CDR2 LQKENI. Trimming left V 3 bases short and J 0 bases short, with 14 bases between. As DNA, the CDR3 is TGTGCCAGCTCACCCTCGACAGGAGAGACTAACTATGGCTACACCTTC. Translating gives CASSPSTGETNYGYTF.

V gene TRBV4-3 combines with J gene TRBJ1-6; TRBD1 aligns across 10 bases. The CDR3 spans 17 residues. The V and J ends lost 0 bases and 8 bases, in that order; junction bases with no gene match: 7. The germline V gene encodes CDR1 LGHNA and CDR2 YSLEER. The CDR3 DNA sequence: TGCGCCAGCAGCCAAGATGAGGACAGGGGGGTCGATTCACCCCTCCACTTT. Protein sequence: CASSQDEDRGVDSPLHF.

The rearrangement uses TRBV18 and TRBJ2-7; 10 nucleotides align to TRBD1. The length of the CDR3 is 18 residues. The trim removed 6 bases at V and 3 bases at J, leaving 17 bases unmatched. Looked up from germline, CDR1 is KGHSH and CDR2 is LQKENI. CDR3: CASSPGRPGQGPNYEQYF. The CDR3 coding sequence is TGTGCCAGCTCCCCCGGCCGACCGGGACAGGGGCCTAACTACGAGCAGTACTTC.

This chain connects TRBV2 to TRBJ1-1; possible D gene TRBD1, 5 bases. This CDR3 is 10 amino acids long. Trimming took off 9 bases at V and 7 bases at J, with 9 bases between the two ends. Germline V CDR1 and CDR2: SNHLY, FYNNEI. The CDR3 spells CASDRDEAFF. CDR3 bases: TGTGCCAGTGACAGAGATGAAGCTTTCTTT.

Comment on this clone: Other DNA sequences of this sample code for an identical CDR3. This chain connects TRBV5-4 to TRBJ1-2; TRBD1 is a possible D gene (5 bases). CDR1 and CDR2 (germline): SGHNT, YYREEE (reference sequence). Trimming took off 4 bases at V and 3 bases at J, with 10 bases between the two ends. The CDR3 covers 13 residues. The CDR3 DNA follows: TGTGCCAGCAGCCTGGGGGGAGACTATGGCTACACCTTC. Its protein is CASSLGGDYGYTF.

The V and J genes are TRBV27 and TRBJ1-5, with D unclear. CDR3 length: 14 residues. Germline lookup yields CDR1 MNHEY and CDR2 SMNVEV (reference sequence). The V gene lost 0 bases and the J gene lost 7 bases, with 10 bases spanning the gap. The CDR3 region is CASSLSSGIQPQHF. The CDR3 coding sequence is TGTGCCAGCAGTTTATCGTCCGGGATCCAGCCCCAGCATTTT.

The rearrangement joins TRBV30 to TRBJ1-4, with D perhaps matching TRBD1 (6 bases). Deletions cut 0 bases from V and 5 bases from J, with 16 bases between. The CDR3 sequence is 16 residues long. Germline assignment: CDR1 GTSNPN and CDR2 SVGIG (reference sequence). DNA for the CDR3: TGTGCCTGGAGTGTACAACAGGGTGGGTGGAATGAAAAACTGTTTTTT. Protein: CAWSVQQGGWNEKLFF.

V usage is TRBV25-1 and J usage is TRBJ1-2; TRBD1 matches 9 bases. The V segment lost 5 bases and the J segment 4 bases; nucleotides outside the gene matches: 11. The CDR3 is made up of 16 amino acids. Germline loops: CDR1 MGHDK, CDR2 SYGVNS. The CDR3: CASSSLRDRDIYGYTF. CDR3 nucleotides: TGTGCCAGCAGTTCTCTCCGGGACAGGGATATCTATGGCTACACCTTC.

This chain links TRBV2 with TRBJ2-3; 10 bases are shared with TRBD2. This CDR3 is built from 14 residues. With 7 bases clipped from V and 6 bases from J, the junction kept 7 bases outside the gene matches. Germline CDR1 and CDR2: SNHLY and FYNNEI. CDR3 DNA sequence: TGTGCCAGCACGCGAGCGGGGGGGTTGGATACGCAGTATTTT. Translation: CASTRAGGLDTQYF. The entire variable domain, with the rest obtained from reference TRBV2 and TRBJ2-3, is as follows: EPEVTQTPSHQVTQMGQEVILRCVPISNHLYFYWYRQILGQKVEFLVSFYNNEISEKSEIFDDQFSVERPDGSNFTLKIRSTKLEDSAMYFCASTRAGGLDTQYFGPGTRLTVL.

The CDR3 region is CASSRDFDEQYF. The CDR3 bases are TGTGCCAGCAGCCGGGACTTCGACGAGCAGTACTTC. V and J are TRBV6-6 and TRBJ2-7, with D maybe TRBD2 (6 bases). Germline V gives CDR1 MNHNY, CDR2 SVGAGI (reference sequence). Trimming shortened V by 6 bases and J by 5 bases, and 11 bases separated the two germline ends. This CDR3 has 12 residues.

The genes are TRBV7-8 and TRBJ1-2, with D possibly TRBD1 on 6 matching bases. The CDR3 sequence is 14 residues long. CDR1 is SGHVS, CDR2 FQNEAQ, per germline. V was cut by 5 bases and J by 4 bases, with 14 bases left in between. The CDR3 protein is CASSLSRDTYGYTF. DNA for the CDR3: TGTGCCAGCAGCCTTAGTCGGGACACCTATGGCTACACCTTC.